What follows are 26 T cell receptor beta chains derived from one specimen sequenced in a study of control samples from healthy donors and cancer patients. The method was immunoSEQ multiplex PCR; TCRdb's version includes in-frame clones alone and lacks a portion of them. The sample gives 150,000 to 200,000 clones, roughly nine tenths of which show up once; about 1.6% is in the top ten. Sequenced sample: blood. These receptors were taken from a woman aged 25 to 39 in good health.

The chain carries TRBV18 and TRBJ2-1, with 8 bases lining up with TRBD2. The V gene end was trimmed by 2 bases and the J gene end by 5 bases; junction bases not matched to a gene: 2. The CDR3 has 14 residues. Germline CDR1 and CDR2: KGHSH and LQKENI. The CDR3 DNA reads TGTGCCAGCTCACCATTGACTAGCGACAATGAGCAGTTCTTC. This translates into CASSPLTSDNEQFF.

The rearrangement uses TRBV5-1 and TRBJ2-1, with 10 positions matching TRBD2. V lost 5 bases to trimming and J lost 4 bases; unmatched junction nucleotides: 9. CDR3 length: 16 residues. The germline gives CDR1 SGHRS, CDR2 YFSETQ. The CDR3 sequence is CASRHPGTSEYNEQFF. The CDR3 DNA sequence: TGCGCCAGCAGACACCCCGGGACTAGCGAGTACAATGAGCAGTTCTTC.

The V gene is TRBV4-1, the J gene TRBJ1-3, with D tentatively TRBD1 (6 bases). Germline lookup yields CDR1 MGHRA and CDR2 YSYEKL. V dropped 0 bases and J dropped 0 bases, with 9 bases sitting between them. The CDR3 is made up of 16 amino acids. This CDR3 reads CASSQDRGASGNTIYF. The CDR3 DNA reads as TGCGCCAGCAGCCAAGATCGGGGGGCCTCTGGAAACACCATATATTTT.

V gene TRBV11-2 combines with J gene TRBJ2-3, with D possibly being TRBD2 (5 bases). From germline, CDR1 is SGHAT and CDR2 FQNNGV. Trimming shortened V by 2 bases and J by 7 bases, and 7 bases separated the two germline ends. CDR3 size: 12 residues. CDR3 bases: TGTGCCAGCAGCTTAACGGGGAATACGCAGTATTTT. As protein: CASSLTGNTQYF.

This chain connects TRBV5-1 to TRBJ1-6; 7 bases line up with TRBD1. The CDR3 has 15 residues. V gave up 3 bases and J gave up 0 bases; unmatched junction bases: 0. Germline CDR1 and CDR2: SGHRS and YFSETQ. CDR3 residues: CASSWDSSYNSPLHF. The CDR3 bases are TGCGCCAGCAGCTGGGACAGCTCCTATAATTCACCCCTCCACTTT.

The rearrangement links TRBV5-1 to TRBJ2-2, with D perhaps being TRBD1 or TRBD2 (6 bases each). CDR1 and CDR2 (germline): SGHRS, YFSETQ. V shed 2 bases and J shed 5 bases, with 10 bases lying between them. CDR3 size: 14 residues. The CDR3 sequence is CASSFKGGTGELFF. In nucleotides, the CDR3 is TGCGCCAGCAGCTTTAAAGGGGGGACCGGGGAGCTGTTTTTT.

The chain uses TRBV19 and TRBJ1-2; D is unclear. The V gene lost 6 bases and the J gene lost 3 bases, with 8 bases spanning the gap. This CDR3 is 12 amino acids long. Germline V lookup: CDR1 LNHDA, CDR2 SQIVND (reference sequence). The CDR3 protein is CASRGRDYGYTF. In DNA form, the CDR3 reads TGTGCCAGTAGGGGCCGGGACTATGGCTACACCTTC.

This chain links TRBV6-1 with TRBJ2-7, with 8 bases identical to TRBD1. Germline CDR1 MNHNS, CDR2 SASEGT. The CDR3 length is 14 residues. J was trimmed by 3 bases and V by 1 base; bases with no gene match: 2. The CDR3 region is CASSEEGTGYEQYF. CDR3 nucleotide sequence: TGTGCCAGCAGTGAAGAGGGGACAGGCTACGAGCAGTACTTC.

This chain joins TRBV19 and TRBJ2-5; TRBD1 aligns across 8 bases. Unmatched junction bases numbered 3, after V lost 1 base and J lost 2 bases. The CDR3 contains 15 residues. Germline loops: CDR1 LNHDA, CDR2 SQIVND (reference sequence). CDR3: CASSIGQGAQETQYF. CDR3 nucleotides: TGTGCCAGTAGTATAGGGCAGGGGGCTCAAGAGACCCAGTACTTC.

The chain joins TRBV6-1 to TRBJ1-2; a possible D gene is TRBD1 (5 bases). V lost 1 base to trimming and J lost 3 bases, with 9 bases between them. The V gene's germline CDR1 is MNHNS and CDR2 SASEGT. The CDR3 is made up of 14 amino acids. The CDR3 reads CASSEVAGDYGYTF. The CDR3 nucleotides are TGTGCCAGCAGTGAAGTCGCGGGGGACTATGGCTACACCTTC.

This clone showed up just once. The chain has TRBV19 and TRBJ1-2, with 10 nucleotides matching TRBD1. CDR1 LNHDA and CDR2 SQIVND come from the germline V gene (reference sequence). The ends lost 0 bases at V and 4 bases at J; junction bases unmatched: 2. This CDR3 spans 15 amino acids. In DNA form, the CDR3 reads TGTGCCAGTAGTATAGAGGGGACAGGGGCCTATGGCTACACCTTC. Its translation is CASSIEGTGAYGYTF.

The chain has TRBV5-1 and TRBJ1-2; TRBD1 agrees at 11 bases. The germline V gene has CDR1 SGHRS and CDR2 YFSETQ. The trim removed 3 bases at V and 4 bases at J, leaving 5 bases unmatched. The CDR3 sequence is 15 residues long. CDR3 protein: CASSSGQGAVYGYTF. The CDR3, as DNA: TGCGCCAGCAGCTCTGGACAGGGGGCCGTCTATGGCTACACCTTC.

V is TRBV19 and J is TRBJ1-4; perhaps TRBD1 as D (6 bases). The CDR3 length is 12 residues. Germline V gives CDR1 LNHDA, CDR2 SQIVND (reference sequence). V lost 8 bases and J 5 bases, leaving 9 bases between the germline ends. This CDR3 is CASGRGNEKLFF. CDR3 nucleotide sequence: TGTGCCAGTGGCAGGGGAAATGAAAAACTGTTTTTT.

This chain joins TRBV29-1 and TRBJ2-3; 9 positions agree with TRBD2. CDR1 and CDR2 (germline): SQVTM, ANQGSEA. The CDR3 length is 14 residues. V trimming: 4 bases; J trimming: 1 base; junction bases outside the gene matches: 3. The CDR3 loop reads CSVVRTSGTDTQYF. In DNA form, the CDR3 reads TGCAGCGTTGTTCGGACTAGCGGCACAGATACGCAGTATTTT.

V is TRBV4-2 and J is TRBJ1-6; D is uncertain. V shed 1 base and J shed 13 bases, with 8 bases lying between them. Germline loops: CDR1 LGHNA, CDR2 YNFKEQ. The CDR3 sequence is 12 residues long. CDR3 amino acids: CASSQGSGPLHF. The CDR3 DNA reads as TGTGCCAGCAGCCAAGGATCGGGGCCCCTCCACTTT.

This clone has just one count. The chain uses TRBV5-5 and TRBJ1-5; the D is unclear. The V gene's germline CDR1 is SGHKS and CDR2 YYEKEE (reference sequence). This CDR3 has 16 residues. V was shortened by 0 bases and J by 0 bases, with 10 bases between the two germline ends. CDR3 sequence (DNA): TGTGCCAGCAGCTTGGACAGCCCCTATAGCAATCAGCCCCAGCATTTT. This encodes CASSLDSPYSNQPQHF.

This clone showed up many times. The chain carries TRBV6-1 and TRBJ1-2, with 9 bases aligning to TRBD1. The CDR3 consists of 16 residues. V dropped 1 base and J dropped 3; count of bases not matched to a gene: 6. Germline assignment: CDR1 MNHNS and CDR2 SASEGT. For the CDR3, the DNA is TGTGCCAGCAGTGAAGTAGAAGGGACAGGGCACTATGGCTACACCTTC. Translated, it gives CASSEVEGTGHYGYTF.

The chain joins TRBV7-2 to TRBJ2-3; TRBD2 matches 13 bases. Germline assignment: CDR1 SGHTA and CDR2 FQGNSA. V was clipped by 4 bases and J by 0 bases; unmatched bases: 1. The CDR3 has 16 residues. CDR3 loop: CASSWTSGRSTDTQYF. CDR3 sequence (DNA): TGTGCCAGCAGCTGGACTAGCGGGAGAAGCACAGATACGCAGTATTTT.

In the case of this clone: Other DNA sequences in the sample encode the same CDR3. The chain recombines TRBV14 with TRBJ1-1; D is unclear. The ends were cut back, 0 bases at V and 0 bases at J, with 2 bases in the middle. Germline CDR1 and CDR2: SGHDN and FVKESK. The CDR3 loop spans 13 amino acids. The CDR3: CASSQEMNTEAFF. The CDR3 DNA reads as TGTGCCAGCAGCCAAGAGATGAACACTGAAGCTTTCTTT. Complete variable domain (other parts from reference TRBV14 and TRBJ1-1): EAGVTQFPSHSVIEKGQTVTLRCDPISGHDNLYWYRRVMGKEIKFLLHFVKESKQDESGMPNNRFLAERTGGTYSTLKVQPAELEDSGVYFCASSQEMNTEAFFGQGTRLTVV.

This clone has just a few counts. The chain couples TRBV6-2 or TRBV6-3 to TRBJ1-5, with D unresolved. V gave up 5 bases and J gave up 0 bases, with 8 bases separating them. The CDR3 runs 14 residues. Germline CDR1 MNHEY, CDR2 SVGEGT. This CDR3 reads CASSLQYSNQPQHF. The CDR3, as DNA: TGTGCCAGCAGTCTTCAATATAGCAATCAGCCCCAGCATTTT.

V is TRBV19 and J is TRBJ2-5; D is perhaps TRBD1 or TRBD2 (6 bases each). Germline V gives CDR1 LNHDA, CDR2 SQIVND (reference sequence). The CDR3 totals 13 residues. V was pared by 7 bases and J by 4 bases, with 13 bases between. CDR3 nucleotide sequence: TGTGCCAGTAATGGGGGGCGCGGAGAGACCCAGTACTTC. It translates to CASNGGRGETQYF.

The V gene is TRBV7-9, the J gene TRBJ1-4; 10 nucleotides line up with TRBD1. The CDR3 runs to 14 residues. V dropped 3 bases and J dropped 7; count of bases not matched to a gene: 2. CDR1 is SEHNR and CDR2 is FQNEAQ in the germline V gene (reference sequence). As DNA, the CDR3 is TGTGCCAGCAGCTTTAGGACAGGGGGTGAAAAACTGTTTTTT. Translating gives CASSFRTGGEKLFF.

This clone was seen a few times. The CDR3 region has the DNA TGCGCCAGCAGCCAAGAGCGGACAGGGGGCATCTACACCTTC. It codes for CASSQERTGGIYTF. The chain uses TRBV4-1 and TRBJ1-2, with 11 bases matching TRBD1. Trimming at V came to 0 bases and at J to 10 bases, leaving 4 bases not matched to a gene. Per the germline V gene, CDR1 is MGHRA and CDR2 is YSYEKL. This CDR3 has 14 residues.

The chain uses TRBV7-2 and TRBJ2-3; tentative D call: TRBD2 (6 bases). V was cut by 6 bases and J by 4 bases, with 11 bases left in between. This CDR3 region has 13 residues. The V gene's germline CDR1 is SGHTA and CDR2 FQGNSA. The CDR3, as DNA: TGTGCCAGCAGTCGACTAGGGCCAGATACGCAGTATTTT. Translation gives CASSRLGPDTQYF.

The rearrangement joins TRBV6-5 to TRBJ1-5; D unresolved. Germline CDR1 and CDR2: MNHEY and SVGAGI. The CDR3 covers 13 residues. V gave up 4 bases and J gave up 4 bases, with 8 bases separating them. This CDR3 is CASSLRDNQPQHF. The CDR3 region has the DNA TGTGCCAGCAGTTTAAGGGATAATCAGCCCCAGCATTTT.

This sequence joins TRBV19 and TRBJ1-4; D is unclear. Germline assignment: CDR1 LNHDA and CDR2 SQIVND (reference sequence). This CDR3 has 15 amino acids. V dropped 6 bases and J dropped 0 bases, with 11 bases sitting between them. The CDR3 loop reads CASSTLDATNEKLFF. CDR3 DNA sequence: TGTGCCAGTAGCACCCTGGATGCAACTAATGAAAAACTGTTTTTT.